This T cell receptor (beta chain) stems from a study of T cells in Graves' hyperthyroidism and ophthalmopathy. Study-wide findings and caveats: The majority of expanded thyroid clonotypes above 0.001 also appeared in blood. Ophthalmopathy, which appeared later, was predicted by the model a median approximately 6.7 months before onset.

The CDR3 has 13 amino acids. The V and J ends lost 0 bases and 5 bases respectively, with 8 bases between them. Looked up from germline, CDR1 is SGDLS and CDR2 is YYNGEE. Amplified TCR beta CDR3 regions derived from RNA transcripts. TCR CDR3 underwent first-round RT-PCR with the HTBI primer set. TCRdb recomputed calls from the multiplex PCR reads with MiXCR, one row per CDR3 protein. The table records approximately 870,000 distinct CDR3 sequences, 38% of them present only once. Those patients with uncontrolled infection, other autoimmune disease, pregnancy or lactation were excluded. Thyroid ultrasound and orbital computed tomography, with clinical symptoms and serum thyroxine and TRAb, informed diagnoses. This clonotype was picked up many times. The target antigen is unknown.

The clonotype comes from a man aged 18-30 years with Graves' hyperthyroidism. The gene calls are TRBV9 and TRBJ2-5; D not resolved. Sequencing was performed on blood. This chain's CDR3 is CASSVGAEETQYF. CDR3 in DNA: TGTGCCAGCAGCGTAGGGGCGGAGGAGACCCAGTACTTC.